These 9 T cell receptor beta chains originate from one sample sequenced in a study of CD8 T cells in Susac syndrome. Random hexamers were used to reverse transcribe the RNA input (about 0.5 to 1 ug). TCRdb reprocessed the immunoSEQ multiplex PCR reads with MiXCR, giving one entry per CDR3 protein. The data contain fewer than 200,000 distinct CDR3 sequences, about 95% of them singletons. Sequenced: CD8+ T cells from PBMCs. Receptor source: a human donor with multiple sclerosis.

The chain is built from TRBV27 and TRBJ2-7, with a possible D match to TRBD1 (6 bases). Trimming shortened V by 3 bases and J by 5 bases, and 17 bases separated the two germline ends. Germline CDR1 MNHEY, CDR2 SMNVEV (reference sequence). CDR3 size: 15 residues. The CDR3 nucleotides read TGTGCCAGCAGTTTGCCAAACACAGGGTTCCACGAGCAGTACTTC. It codes for CASSLPNTGFHEQYF.

V is TRBV29-1 and J is TRBJ1-5; TRBD1 aligns across 9 bases. Germline-derived CDR1 and CDR2 are SQVTM and ANQGSEA. The CDR3 totals 14 residues. Losses at the gene ends were 8 bases for V and 4 bases for J; bases not matched to a gene: 9. The chain's CDR3 is CSSTDRGANQPQHF. In DNA form, the CDR3 reads TGCAGCTCTACTGACAGGGGGGCGAATCAGCCCCAGCATTTT.

V and J are TRBV18 and TRBJ1-4; TRBD1 matches at 7 bases. V lost 4 bases and J lost 5; bases outside the gene matches: 7. The CDR3 loop spans 15 amino acids. CDR1 and CDR2 (germline): KGHSH, LQKENI. CDR3: CASSREGQRNEKLFF. CDR3 nucleotides: TGTGCCAGCTCACGTGAGGGACAGCGAAATGAAAAACTGTTTTTT.

This chain uses TRBV20-1 with TRBJ1-4; D perhaps matches TRBD1 (6 bases). This CDR3 is 14 amino acids long. Germline-derived CDR1 and CDR2 are DFQATT and SNEGSKA (reference sequence). Trimming took off 4 bases at V and 8 bases at J, with 17 bases between the two ends. The chain's CDR3 is CSAISPRGGEKLFF. The CDR3 DNA reads TGCAGTGCTATCTCTCCCAGGGGCGGCGAAAAACTGTTTTTT.

V usage is TRBV16 and J usage is TRBJ2-7; D gene unclear. Germline assignment: CDR1 KGHSY and CDR2 FQNENV. V was shortened by 4 bases and J by 2 bases, with 9 bases between the two germline ends. This CDR3 comprises 13 residues. The CDR3 DNA follows: TGTGCCAGCAGCCCCCCCGGGCCCTACGAGCAGTACTTC. Translating it yields CASSPPGPYEQYF.

V usage is TRBV9 and J usage is TRBJ2-1; 8 nucleotides match TRBD2. Germline CDR1 reads SGDLS; CDR2 reads YYNGEE. Trimming removed 4 bases from V and 4 bases from J; junction bases left unmatched: 13. The CDR3 spans 17 residues. Here the CDR3 DNA reads TGTGCCAGCAGCCCACACCAAAGCGGGAGCCTGTACAATGAGCAGTTCTTC. Residues: CASSPHQSGSLYNEQFF.

CDR3 region: CSVEVADENKNQGETQYF. The DNA of the CDR3 is TGCAGCGTTGAAGTCGCTGACGAGAATAAAAACCAGGGGGAGACCCAGTACTTC. The chain has TRBV29-1 and TRBJ2-5; perhaps TRBD1 as D (6 bases). The CDR3 loop spans 18 amino acids. Germline V CDR1 and CDR2: SQVTM, ANQGSEA. The germline V and J ends were trimmed by 1 base and 5 bases, with 26 bases remaining between them.

This chain connects TRBV9 to TRBJ2-7; 10 positions agree with TRBD1. The germline gives CDR1 SGDLS, CDR2 YYNGEE. The CDR3 is made up of 16 amino acids. J gave up 3 bases and V 4 bases, and 10 bases lay outside the gene matches. The CDR3 here is CASSPGQGGRFYEQYF. The CDR3 DNA sequence: TGTGCCAGCAGCCCAGGACAGGGGGGACGGTTCTACGAGCAGTACTTC.

This clonotype was counted a few times. This chain uses TRBV4-1 with TRBJ2-1; 11 bases fit TRBD2. Looked up from germline, CDR1 is MGHRA and CDR2 is YSYEKL. The CDR3 loop spans 16 amino acids. V was pared by 3 bases and J by 6 bases, with 7 bases of the junction left unmatched. The chain's CDR3 is CASSQLGLAEINEQFF. CDR3 bases: TGCGCCAGCAGCCAGCTGGGACTAGCGGAGATCAATGAGCAGTTCTTC.